These T cell receptor beta chains were read from a single sample in a study of early stage breast cancer tumors. Using immunoSEQ multiplex PCR, the repertoire was profiled, and TCRdb retains in-frame clones only, with some absent. This sample has about 20,000 clones, with approximately 80% found just once. The sample comprised blood. Receptor source: a person aged 55 to 75 with breast cancer. Both conserved end residues are part of each CDR3. A D gene is named only where the DNA matches it firmly. Clone size is stated in some rows and not others, as once, few, many or a class when expanded.

d_call | clone_size | v_call | cdr3_aa
TRBD1 | NA | TRBV5-1 | CASSSRQGYEQYF
NA | NA | TRBV5-4 | CASSLAGDGNTIYF
NA | NA | TRBV6-4 | CASSPLTRDTDTQYF
TRBD2 | NA | TRBV5-1 | CASSLAGTSGGAGTFTDTQYF
NA | NA | TRBV6-1 | CASSDWVRNQPQHF
TRBD2 | once | TRBV7-9 | CASSSTSANTGELFF
NA | NA | TRBV7-2 | CASSLGQHTEAFF
NA | NA | TRBV4-1 | CASSLADASYEQYF
TRBD1 | NA | TRBV19 | CASSIRGTENTEAFF
TRBD2 | NA | TRBV30 | CAWSASWRGGGSYNEQFF
NA | NA | TRBV5-1 | CASSTTGHEQFF
NA | NA | TRBV6-1 | CASSEFRGQPQHF
NA | once | TRBV7-9 | CASGKESEAFF
NA | medium-sized | TRBV5-6 | CASSLVGGYNQPQHF
TRBD1 | NA | TRBV6-1 | CASSASGQGAWGYTF
NA | NA | TRBV5-1 | CASSLAGAAETQYF
NA | NA | TRBV19 | CASSNELMVFYGYTF
TRBD1 | NA | TRBV14 | CASSNGQGATNYGYTF
NA | once | TRBV6-1 | CASRTGPGEKLFF
NA | NA | TRBV19 | CASSFGGNTGELFF
NA | NA | TRBV5-8 | CASSLIGARENTEAFF
TRBD2 | NA | TRBV11-2 | CASSFNSGGFYNEQFF
NA | NA | TRBV5-1 | CASSWASDPSTGELFF
NA | NA | TRBV30 | CAWSRGREQYF
TRBD1 | once | TRBV5-6 | CASSLDRGGGYTF
TRBD1 | NA | TRBV11-2 | CASSGTGRNQPQHF
NA | NA | TRBV14 | CASSQGSKDYYGYTF
NA | NA | TRBV18 | CASSPVKDRHEQYF
NA | NA | TRBV7-8 | CASSLRESNQPQHF
TRBD2 | NA | TRBV27 | CASSGLAGASTDTQYF
NA | NA | TRBV5-4 | CASSVTGRDNEQFF
NA | NA | TRBV9 | CASSVGALSSYEQYF
NA | few | TRBV5-5 | CASSRQGSSNQPQHF
TRBD1 | once | TRBV6-1 | CASSELGGADEQYF
NA | NA | TRBV23-1 | CASSRTANVSFF
NA | NA | TRBV5-4 | CASSLGGAGNTIYF
NA | NA | TRBV5-6 | CASTSRWVSGNTIYF
TRBD2 | NA | TRBV5-1 | CASSLGSGSFGETQYF
NA | NA | TRBV11-2 | CASSLAPGFNSPLHF
NA | NA | TRBV5-4 | CASSFQGASYEQYF
NA | NA | TRBV5-5 | CASSREGEQYF
NA | NA | TRBV6-1 | CASSAGAANYGYTF
NA | NA | TRBV4-2 | CASSQAQGYEQYF
TRBD1 | NA | TRBV7-3 | CASSQGAGTEAFF
TRBD2 | NA | TRBV5-1 | CASSTGLASGIVQETQYF
TRBD2 | NA | TRBV6-1 | CASSQETSQTYEQYF
NA | NA | TRBV11-2 | CASSLGYTGELFF
NA | NA | TRBV29-1 | CSAGWGYEKLFF
TRBD2 | once | TRBV7-8 | CASSLGRLAGTNEQFF
TRBD1 | NA | TRBV15 | CATSRDRWRTGWGGGPQHF
TRBD1 | NA | TRBV19 | CASSIGQGAEEAFF
TRBD2 | NA | TRBV7-2 | CASSLALRGSAYEQYF
NA | NA | TRBV4-2 | CASSQDTTLITEAFF
NA | NA | TRBV2 | CASSELGNYGYTF